This TCR beta chain was identified during a study of shared clonotypes between healthy human individuals. Study-level information: Per donor, CD8 memory used one plate, CD8 naive used two, CD4 memory used three and CD4 naive used three.

Germline V CDR1 and CDR2: SGHVS, FQNEAQ. The V end lost 4 bases, the J end lost 4 bases, and 10 bases lay between the germline ends. This CDR3 comprises 13 residues. About this clone itself: As yet, its antigen is unknown.

Positively selected for CCR7, the CD45RO-negative cells used as naive CD8 cells excluded terminally differentiated effector memory CD45RA+ cells. Healthy HIV-negative adults without recent acute infections or vaccinations served as donors. Study-level findings and limits: Only blood was sampled; tissue repertoires likely differ.

Sequenced by immunoSEQ multiplex PCR; TCRdb stores in-frame clones only, minus some. The sample consists of hundreds of thousands of clones, roughly 96% of them appearing once. The clonotype was recovered from a woman in her twenties or thirties in good health. The specimen sequenced was naive CD8+ T cells sorted from blood. The chain couples TRBV7-8 to TRBJ1-2, with D unresolved. The CDR3 coding sequence is TGTGCCAGCAGCTCTTCAAGTGCCTATGGCTACACCTTC. Its protein is CASSSSSAYGYTF.